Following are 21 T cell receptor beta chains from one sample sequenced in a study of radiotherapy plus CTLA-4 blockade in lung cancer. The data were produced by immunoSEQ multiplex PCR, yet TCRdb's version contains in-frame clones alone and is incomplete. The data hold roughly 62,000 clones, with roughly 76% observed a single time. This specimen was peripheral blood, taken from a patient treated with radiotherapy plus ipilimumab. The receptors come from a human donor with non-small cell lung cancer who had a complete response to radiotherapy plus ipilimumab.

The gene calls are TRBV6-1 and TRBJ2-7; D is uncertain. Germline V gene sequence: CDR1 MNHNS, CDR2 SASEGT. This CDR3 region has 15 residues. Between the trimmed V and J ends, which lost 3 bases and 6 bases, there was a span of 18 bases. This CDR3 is CASSDIYLGRREQYF. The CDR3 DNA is TGTGCCAGCAGTGATATTTACTTGGGCCGACGCGAGCAGTACTTC.

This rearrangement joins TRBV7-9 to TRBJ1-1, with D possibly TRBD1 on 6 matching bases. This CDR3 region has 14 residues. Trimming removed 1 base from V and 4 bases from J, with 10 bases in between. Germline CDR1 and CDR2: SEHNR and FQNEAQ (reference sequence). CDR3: CASSLEGDTTEAFF. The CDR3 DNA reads TGTGCCAGCAGCTTAGAGGGGGATACCACTGAAGCTTTCTTT.

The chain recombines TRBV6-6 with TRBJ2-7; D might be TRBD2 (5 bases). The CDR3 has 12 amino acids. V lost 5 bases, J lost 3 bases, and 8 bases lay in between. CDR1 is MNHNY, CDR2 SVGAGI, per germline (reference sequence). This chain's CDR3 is CASSPSLYEQYF. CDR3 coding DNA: TGTGCCAGCAGTCCTAGCCTCTACGAGCAGTACTTC.

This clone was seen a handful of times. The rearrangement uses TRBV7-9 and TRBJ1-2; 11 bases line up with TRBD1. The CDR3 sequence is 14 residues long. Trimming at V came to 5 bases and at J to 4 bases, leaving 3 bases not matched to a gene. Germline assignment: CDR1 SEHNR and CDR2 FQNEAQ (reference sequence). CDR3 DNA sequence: TGTGCCAGCAGCCATGGACAGGGGGCCTATGGCTACACCTTC. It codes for CASSHGQGAYGYTF. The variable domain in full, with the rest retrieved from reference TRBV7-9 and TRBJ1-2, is DTGVSQNPRHKITKRGQNVTFRCDPISEHNRLYWYRQTLGQGPEFLTYFQNEAQLEKSRLLSDRFSAERPKGSFSTLEIQRTEQGDSAMYLCASSHGQGAYGYTFGSGTRLTVV.

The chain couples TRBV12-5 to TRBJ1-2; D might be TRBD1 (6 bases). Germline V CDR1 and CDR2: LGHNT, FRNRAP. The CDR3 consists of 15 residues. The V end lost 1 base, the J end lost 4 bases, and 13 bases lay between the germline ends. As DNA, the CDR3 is TGTGCTAGTGGTTTGGACAGGGTCCGGGCCTATGGCTACACCTTC. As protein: CASGLDRVRAYGYTF.

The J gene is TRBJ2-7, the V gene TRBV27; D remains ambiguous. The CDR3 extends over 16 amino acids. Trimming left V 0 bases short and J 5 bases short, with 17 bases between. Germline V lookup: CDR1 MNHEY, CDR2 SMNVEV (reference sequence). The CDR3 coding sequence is TGTGCCAGCAGTTTATCGGTCCGGGTGTTCGCCCACGAGCAGTACTTC. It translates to CASSLSVRVFAHEQYF.

CDR3 sequence: CAISDGAGNEQFF. For the CDR3, the DNA is TGTGCCATCAGTGACGGGGCGGGGAATGAGCAGTTCTTC. The chain carries TRBV10-3 and TRBJ2-1, with D perhaps matching TRBD2 (6 bases). Germline V gene sequence: CDR1 ENHRY, CDR2 SYGVKD. The CDR3 length is 13 residues. With 3 bases removed from V and 7 bases from J, the gap between germline ends came to 10 bases.

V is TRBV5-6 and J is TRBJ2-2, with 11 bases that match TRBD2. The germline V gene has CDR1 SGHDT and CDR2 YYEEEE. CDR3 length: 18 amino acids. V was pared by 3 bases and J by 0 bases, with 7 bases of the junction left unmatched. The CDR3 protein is CASSSLTSGTPNTGELFF. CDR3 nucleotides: TGTGCCAGCAGCTCCCTGACTAGCGGGACACCGAACACCGGGGAGCTGTTTTTT.

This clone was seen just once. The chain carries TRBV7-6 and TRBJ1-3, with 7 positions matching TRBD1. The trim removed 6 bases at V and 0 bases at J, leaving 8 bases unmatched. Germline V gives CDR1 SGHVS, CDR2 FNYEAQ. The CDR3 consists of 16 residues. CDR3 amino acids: CASSLNRDSSGNTIYF. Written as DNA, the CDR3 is TGTGCCAGCAGTTTAAACCGGGACAGCTCTGGAAACACCATATATTTT. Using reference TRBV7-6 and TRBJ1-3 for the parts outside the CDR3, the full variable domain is GAGVSQSPRYKVTKRGQDVALRCDPISGHVSLYWYRQALGQGPEFLTYFNYEAQQDKSGLPNDRFSAERPEGSISTLTIQRTEQRDSAMYRCASSLNRDSSGNTIYFGEGSWLTVV.

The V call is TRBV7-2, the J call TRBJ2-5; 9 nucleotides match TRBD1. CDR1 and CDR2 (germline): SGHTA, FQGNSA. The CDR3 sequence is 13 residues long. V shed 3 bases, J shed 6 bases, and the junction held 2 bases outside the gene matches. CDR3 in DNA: TGTGCCAGCAGCTTTGGGACAGGGCAGACCCAGTACTTC. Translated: CASSFGTGQTQYF.

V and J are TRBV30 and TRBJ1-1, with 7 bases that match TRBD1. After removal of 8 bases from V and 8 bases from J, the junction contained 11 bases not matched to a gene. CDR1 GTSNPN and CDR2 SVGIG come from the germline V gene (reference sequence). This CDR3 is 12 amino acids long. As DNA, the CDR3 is TGTGCCGGGATATTTCGACAGGGAGAAGCTTTCTTT. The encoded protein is CAGIFRQGEAFF.

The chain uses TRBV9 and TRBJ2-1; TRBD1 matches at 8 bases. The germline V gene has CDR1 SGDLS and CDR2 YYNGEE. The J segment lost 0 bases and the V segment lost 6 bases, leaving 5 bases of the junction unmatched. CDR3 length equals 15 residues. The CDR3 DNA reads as TGTGCCAGCACTTCTCAGGGGGCCTCCTACAATGAGCAGTTCTTC. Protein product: CASTSQGASYNEQFF.

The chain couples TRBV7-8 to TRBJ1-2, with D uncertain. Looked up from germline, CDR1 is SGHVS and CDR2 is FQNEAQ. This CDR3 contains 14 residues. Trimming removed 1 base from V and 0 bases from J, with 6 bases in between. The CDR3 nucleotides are TGTGCCAGCAGCTTAGAACAGACTAACTATGGCTACACCTTC. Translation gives CASSLEQTNYGYTF.

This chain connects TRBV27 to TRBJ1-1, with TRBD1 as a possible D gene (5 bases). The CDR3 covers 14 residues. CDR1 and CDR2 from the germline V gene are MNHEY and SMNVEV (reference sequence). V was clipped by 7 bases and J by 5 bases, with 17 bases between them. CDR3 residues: CASTRGQGWTEAFF. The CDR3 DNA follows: TGTGCCAGCACTCGAGGCCAGGGCTGGACTGAAGCTTTCTTT.

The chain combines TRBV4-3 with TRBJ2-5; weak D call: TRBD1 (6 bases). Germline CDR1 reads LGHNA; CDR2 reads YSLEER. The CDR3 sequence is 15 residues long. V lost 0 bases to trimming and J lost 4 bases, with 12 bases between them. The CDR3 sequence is CASSQDEGRGETQYF. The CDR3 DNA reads TGCGCCAGCAGCCAAGATGAGGGCAGGGGAGAGACCCAGTACTTC.

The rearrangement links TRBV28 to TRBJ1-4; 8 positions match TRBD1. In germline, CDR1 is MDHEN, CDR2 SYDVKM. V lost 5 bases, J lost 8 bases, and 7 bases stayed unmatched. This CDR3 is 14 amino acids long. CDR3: CASSGQGREEKLFF. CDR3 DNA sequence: TGTGCCAGCAGTGGACAGGGCAGGGAGGAAAAACTGTTTTTT.

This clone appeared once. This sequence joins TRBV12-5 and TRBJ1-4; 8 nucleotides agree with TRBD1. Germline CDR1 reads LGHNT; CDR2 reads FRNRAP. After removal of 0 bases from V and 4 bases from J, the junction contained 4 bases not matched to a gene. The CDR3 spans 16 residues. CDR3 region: CASGLVVTGVNEKLFF. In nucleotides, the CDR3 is TGTGCTAGTGGTTTGGTAGTGACAGGGGTTAATGAAAAACTGTTTTTT.

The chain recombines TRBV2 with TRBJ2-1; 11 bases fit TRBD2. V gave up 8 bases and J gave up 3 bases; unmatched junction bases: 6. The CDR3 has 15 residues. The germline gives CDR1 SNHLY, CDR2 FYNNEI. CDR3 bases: TGTGCCAGCCGGGTAGCGGGAGGGATCTACAATGAGCAGTTCTTC. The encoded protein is CASRVAGGIYNEQFF.

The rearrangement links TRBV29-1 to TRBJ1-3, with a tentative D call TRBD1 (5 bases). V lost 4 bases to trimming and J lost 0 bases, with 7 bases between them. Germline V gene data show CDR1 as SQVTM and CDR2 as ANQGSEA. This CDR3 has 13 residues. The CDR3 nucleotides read TGCAGCGTTGGGGGGGTCTCTGGAAACACCATATATTTT. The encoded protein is CSVGGVSGNTIYF.

In DNA form, the CDR3 reads TGTGCCAGCACCCTCTACGGAGGGAGCACTGAAGCTTTCTTT. It codes for CASTLYGGSTEAFF. This chain links TRBV6-5 with TRBJ1-1, with D uncertain. The germline gives CDR1 MNHEY, CDR2 SVGAGI. There are 14 residues in the CDR3. V lost 7 bases to trimming and J lost 4 bases, with 16 bases between them.

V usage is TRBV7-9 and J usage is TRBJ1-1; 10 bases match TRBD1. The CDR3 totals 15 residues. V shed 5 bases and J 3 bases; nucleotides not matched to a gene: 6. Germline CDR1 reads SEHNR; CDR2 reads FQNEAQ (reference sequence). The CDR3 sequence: CASSLLGQGYTEAFF. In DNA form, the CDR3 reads TGTGCCAGCAGCCTACTGGGACAGGGGTACACTGAAGCTTTCTTT.